What follows are 5 T cell receptor beta chains derived from one specimen sequenced in a study of shared clonotypes between healthy human individuals. Profiling relied on immunoSEQ multiplex PCR, and the TCRdb table lists in-frame clones only, not all of them. The sample shows about 2,500,000 clones, around nine tenths of them seen only once. Sequencing input: naive CD4+ T cells sorted from blood. Subset indicated: CD45RA+ positively selected. Receptor source: a man aged 18 to 29 in good health.

Concerning this clone: Compared with germline, one end of the junction differs, possibly owing to a read error. The chain links TRBV6-6 to TRBJ2-3; no clear D. Germline lookup yields CDR1 MNHNY and CDR2 SVGAGI (reference sequence). There are 13 residues in the CDR3. CDR3 in DNA: TGTGCCAGCAGTTACTCGAAGGAGCATCCAAATGCTTTT. Translation: CASSYSKEHPNAF.

This chain links TRBV5-8 with TRBJ2-1; no clear D gene. Germline lookup yields CDR1 SGHTS and CDR2 YDEGEE. V lost 4 bases and J lost 0, with 11 bases in between. The CDR3 consists of 15 residues. In nucleotides, the CDR3 is TGTGCCAGCAGCCCGGCGCCTGGCTCCTACAATGAGCAGTTCTTC. The encoded protein is CASSPAPGSYNEQFF.

This chain connects TRBV10-3 to TRBJ1-2; 9 bases line up with TRBD1. The CDR3 totals 12 residues. Unmatched junction bases numbered 5, after V lost 8 bases and J lost 7 bases. Germline lookup yields CDR1 ENHRY and CDR2 SYGVKD. Here the CDR3 DNA reads TGTGCCATCCAATTGACAGGGGGTGGCTACACCTTC. It yields the protein CAIQLTGGGYTF.

J is TRBJ1-3 and V is TRBV5-4; D not resolved. The germline CDR1 and CDR2 sequences are SGHNT and YYREEE (reference sequence). The CDR3 is 14 amino acids. V was trimmed by 1 base and J by 4 bases, leaving 9 bases between them. The CDR3: CASSLYGGGNTIYF. The CDR3 DNA sequence: TGTGCCAGCAGCTTGTACGGTGGGGGAAACACCATATATTTT.

The gene calls are TRBV2 and TRBJ2-7; tentatively, D is TRBD2 (6 bases). The germline CDR1 and CDR2 sequences are SNHLY and FYNNEI. CDR3 length equals 15 residues. V was clipped by 4 bases and J by 3 bases, with 16 bases between them. The CDR3 DNA is TGTGCCAGCAGTGTAAAACTAGCTGTTAACTACGAGCAGTACTTC. Residues: CASSVKLAVNYEQYF.